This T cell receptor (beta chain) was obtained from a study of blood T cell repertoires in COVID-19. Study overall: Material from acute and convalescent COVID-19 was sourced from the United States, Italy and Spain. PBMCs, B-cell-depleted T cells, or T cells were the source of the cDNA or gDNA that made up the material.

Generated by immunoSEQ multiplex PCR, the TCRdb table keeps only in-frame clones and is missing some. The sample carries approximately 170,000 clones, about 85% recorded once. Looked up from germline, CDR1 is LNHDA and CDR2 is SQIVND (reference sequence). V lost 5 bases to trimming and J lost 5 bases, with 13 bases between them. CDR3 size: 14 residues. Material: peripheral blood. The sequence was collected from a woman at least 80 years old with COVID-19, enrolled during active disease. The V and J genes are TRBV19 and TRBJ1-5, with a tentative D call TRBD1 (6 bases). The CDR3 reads CASSRTGFDQPQHF. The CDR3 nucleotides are TGTGCCAGTAGTCGCACAGGGTTTGATCAGCCCCAGCATTTT.